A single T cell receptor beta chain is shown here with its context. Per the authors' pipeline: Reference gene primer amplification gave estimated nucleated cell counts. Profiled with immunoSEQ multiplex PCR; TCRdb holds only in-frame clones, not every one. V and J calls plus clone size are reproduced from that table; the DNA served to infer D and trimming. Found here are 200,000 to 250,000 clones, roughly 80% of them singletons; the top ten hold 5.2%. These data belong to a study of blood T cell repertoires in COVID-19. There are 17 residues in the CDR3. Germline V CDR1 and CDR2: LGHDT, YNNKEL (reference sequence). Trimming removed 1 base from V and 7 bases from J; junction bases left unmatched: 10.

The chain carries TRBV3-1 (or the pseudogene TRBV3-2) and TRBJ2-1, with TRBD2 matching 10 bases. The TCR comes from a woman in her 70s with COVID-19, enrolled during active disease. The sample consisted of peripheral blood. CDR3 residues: CASSQGGPSGSGNEQFF. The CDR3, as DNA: TGTGCCAGCAGCCAAGGCGGGCCTAGCGGGAGCGGAAATGAGCAGTTCTTC.